The present T cell receptor beta chain was sequenced within a study of CD8 T cells in ankylosing spondylitis. Study-wide results and limits: A motif of eight or nine highly homologous TCR beta variants was seen as apparently characteristic of ankylosing spondylitis blood.

The CDR3 is 14 residues long. The V and J ends lost 3 bases and 7 bases, in that order; junction bases with no gene match: 5. Germline loops: CDR1 DFQATT, CDR2 SNEGSKA (reference sequence). TCRdb itself ran the 5' RACE reads through MiXCR, one entry per CDR3 protein. The sample has some 140,000 distinct CDR3 sequences, roughly 15% seen once. For this clonotype: The antigen is not known.

The clonotype was recovered from a male donor with ankylosing spondylitis. The sequencing sample was made of blood, either unsorted or a sorted T cell fraction (not recorded which). The chain links TRBV20-1 to TRBJ2-6; 8 bases are shared with TRBD1. The CDR3 reads CSARNDRGANVLTF. In DNA, the CDR3 is TGCAGTGCTAGGAACGACAGGGGCGCCAACGTCCTGACTTTC.